The source of this TCR beta chain is a study of blood T cell repertoires in COVID-19. In the study's own analysis: The authors estimated nucleated cell counts from reference gene primer amplification. Sequencing was performed with immunoSEQ multiplex PCR; in TCRdb, only in-frame clones are kept and a portion is missing. V and J calls plus clone size are reproduced from that table; the DNA served to infer D and trimming. There are about 70,000 clones in the sample; around 86% occur only once, and 9.5% to 15% lies in the top ten. The origin of this receptor is a human donor in a cohort sampled during active COVID-19. The sample consisted of peripheral blood.

CDR3 nucleotides: TGTGCCAGCAGCTTAGAGCGGGGGCGGAACACTGAAGCTTTCTTT. Its protein product is CASSLERGRNTEAFF. The chain couples TRBV7-2 to TRBJ1-1, with D possibly being TRBD1 (6 bases). This CDR3 is 15 amino acids long. Trimming removed 1 base at V and 1 base at J, with 10 bases between. CDR1 SGHTA and CDR2 FQGNSA come from the germline V gene.